Listed here are 31 T cell receptor beta chains from one sample, sequenced in a study of cytomegalovirus exposure and HLA in healthy donors. PCR was performed using 60 Vbeta and 13 Jbeta primers. TCRdb's copy holds only in-frame clones and misses some; the assay was immunoSEQ multiplex PCR. In the table there are more than 85,000 clones, approximately 72% of which are singletons. Sequenced material: PBMCs. The receptors derive from a young man in good health and CMV-seropositive.

The genes are TRBV30 and TRBJ2-5; D is unresolved. The CDR3 contains 14 residues. CDR1 is GTSNPN and CDR2 is SVGIG in the germline V gene (reference sequence). Trimming shortened V by 1 base and J by 1 base, and 10 bases separated the two germline ends. CDR3 residues: CAWSEYSLQETQYF. CDR3 DNA sequence: TGTGCCTGGAGTGAATACAGCCTCCAAGAGACCCAGTACTTC.

This clone was observed a handful of times. This sequence joins TRBV14 and TRBJ1-6, with D unresolved. Deletions cut 11 bases from V and 0 bases from J, with 11 bases between. The germline V gene has CDR1 SGHDN and CDR2 FVKESK. The CDR3 spans 14 residues. CDR3 coding DNA: TGTGCCCGCCCCCCGGGCTCCTATAATTCACCCCTCCACTTT. It codes for CARPPGSYNSPLHF.

J is TRBJ2-5 and V is TRBV5-1, with D perhaps matching TRBD2 (5 bases). The CDR3 loop spans 14 amino acids. The germline V and J ends were trimmed by 4 bases and 0 bases, with 10 bases remaining between them. Germline V gene data show CDR1 as SGHRS and CDR2 as YFSETQ. In nucleotides, the CDR3 is TGCGCCAGCAGCGCGGACTTGTACCAAGAGACCCAGTACTTC. Amino acids: CASSADLYQETQYF.

The rearrangement links TRBV21-1 to TRBJ2-7; the table names TRBD1, a call not compared with the DNA. TRBV21-1 constitutes a pseudogene. This CDR3 has 13 residues. CDR3 sequence reads: CASRFRVSYEQYF. The CDR3 nucleotides read TGTGCCAGCAGGTTCAGGGTCTCCTACGAGCAGTACTTC.

This clone came up a few times. This chain uses TRBV5-4 with TRBJ2-7, with TRBD1 matching 7 bases. Looked up from germline, CDR1 is SGHNT and CDR2 is YYREEE (reference sequence). With 4 bases clipped from V and 7 bases from J, the junction kept 20 bases outside the gene matches. CDR3 length: 17 residues. The CDR3 loop reads CASSQKSYRGRGAEQYF. Here the CDR3 DNA reads TGTGCCAGCAGCCAGAAAAGCTACAGGGGACGCGGAGCGGAGCAGTACTTC.

This chain connects TRBV6-1 to TRBJ1-4; the match to TRBD1 covers 9 bases. Looked up from germline, CDR1 is MNHNS and CDR2 is SASEGT. The CDR3 is 16 residues long. V shed 3 bases and J 2 bases; nucleotides not matched to a gene: 4. The CDR3 here is CASSEGQGGTNEKLFF. DNA of the CDR3: TGTGCCAGCAGTGAGGGACAGGGAGGCACTAATGAAAAACTGTTTTTT.

The chain carries TRBV7-8 and TRBJ2-7, with D perhaps matching TRBD1 (5 bases). Trimming removed 5 bases at V and 2 bases at J, with 16 bases between. Germline lookup yields CDR1 SGHVS and CDR2 FQNEAQ. This CDR3 has 15 residues. The CDR3 nucleotides read TGTGCCAGCAGCCCGAAGGTGGGGCTCCCCTACGAGCAGTACTTC. This sequence encodes CASSPKVGLPYEQYF.

J is TRBJ1-6 and V is TRBV6-5; unclear D gene. Germline CDR1 and CDR2: MNHEY and SVGAGI. CDR3 size: 15 residues. V was shortened by 0 bases and J by 8 bases, with 11 bases between the two germline ends. The CDR3 loop is CASSYSRETDSPLHF. The CDR3 coding sequence is TGTGCCAGCAGTTACTCGAGGGAGACCGATTCACCCCTCCACTTT.

This clone was seen a handful of times. J is TRBJ2-7 and V is TRBV6-1; TRBD2 agrees at 10 bases. The CDR3 has 15 residues. The germline V gene encodes CDR1 MNHNS and CDR2 SASEGT. V dropped 1 base and J dropped 3; count of bases not matched to a gene: 3. DNA for the CDR3: TGTGCCAGCAGTGAAGAGGCTAGCGGGAGCTACGAGCAGTACTTC. This translates into CASSEEASGSYEQYF.

V is TRBV6-5 and J is TRBJ1-3; a possible D gene is TRBD1 (5 bases). The V end was cut by 6 bases, the J end by 0 bases, with 12 bases between. Germline V gives CDR1 MNHEY, CDR2 SVGAGI. The CDR3 is 15 amino acids. The CDR3 sequence is CASSPGMSSGNTIYF. The CDR3 DNA is TGTGCCAGCAGCCCAGGGATGTCCTCTGGAAACACCATATATTTT.

This sequence joins TRBV11-1 and TRBJ2-5, with TRBD1 as a possible D gene (6 bases). The germline gives CDR1 SGHAT, CDR2 FQDESV (reference sequence). The CDR3 consists of 13 residues. V lost 5 bases, J lost 5 bases, and 12 bases lay in between. CDR3: CASSKGGQETQYF. In DNA, the CDR3 is TGTGCCAGCAGCAAAGGGGGTCAGGAGACCCAGTACTTC.

In DNA form, the CDR3 reads TGTGCCAGCAGCTTTTACCCGACCCTTGGGCATCAGCCCCAGCATTTT. It is translated as CASSFYPTLGHQPQHF. This sequence joins TRBV7-9 and TRBJ1-5; the D is unclear. V was clipped by 3 bases and J by 5 bases, with 17 bases between them. The CDR3 contains 16 residues. Germline V gene sequence: CDR1 SEHNR, CDR2 FQNEAQ (reference sequence).

This clone came up many times. The rearrangement links TRBV6-5 to TRBJ1-1; D not certain. V lost 0 bases and J 3 bases, leaving 11 bases between the germline ends. This CDR3 contains 15 residues. Germline V gene sequence: CDR1 MNHEY, CDR2 SVGAGI. CDR3 nucleotides: TGTGCCAGCAGTTACTCGAAGGTCGGGGACACTGAAGCTTTCTTT. Translated, it gives CASSYSKVGDTEAFF.

The V and J genes are TRBV7-8 and TRBJ2-1, with 8 bases aligning to TRBD1. This CDR3 is built from 16 residues. J gave up 7 bases and V 3 bases, and 11 bases lay outside the gene matches. Germline values: CDR1 SGHVS, CDR2 FQNEAQ. Written as DNA, the CDR3 is TGTGCCAGCAGCTTTAGGCCGGGACAGGCTTCAAATGAGCAGTTCTTC. Its protein product is CASSFRPGQASNEQFF.

V is TRBV25-1 and J is TRBJ2-1, with a tentative D call TRBD2 (6 bases). The V end lost 5 bases, the J end lost 9 bases, and 11 bases lay between the germline ends. In germline, CDR1 is MGHDK, CDR2 SYGVNS. The CDR3 has 12 amino acids. The CDR3, as DNA: TGTGCCAGCAGTCCGGGACTCGTTGAGCAGTTCTTC. Amino acids: CASSPGLVEQFF.

V gene TRBV27 combines with J gene TRBJ2-6; 8 positions match TRBD1. The CDR3 loop spans 16 amino acids. With V trimmed by 3 bases and J by 2 bases, 3 bases remained unmatched. The germline V gene encodes CDR1 MNHEY and CDR2 SMNVEV (reference sequence). This CDR3 is CASSFNRGTGANVLTF. Written as DNA, the CDR3 is TGTGCCAGCAGTTTCAACAGGGGGACTGGGGCCAACGTCCTGACTTTC.

The gene calls are TRBV2 and TRBJ1-2, with TRBD1 matching 7 bases. The CDR3 extends over 11 amino acids. Germline loops: CDR1 SNHLY, CDR2 FYNNEI. The trim removed 6 bases at V and 12 bases at J, leaving 7 bases unmatched. The DNA of the CDR3 is TGTGCCAGCAGGACCGGGACAGACGACACCTTC. This translates into CASRTGTDDTF.

In this sample, this clone turned up a few times. The CDR3 DNA sequence: TGTGCCAGCAGCTTGTCGAGCATGAACACTGAAGCTTTCTTT. The encoded protein is CASSLSSMNTEAFF. The V gene is TRBV7-9, the J gene TRBJ1-1, with D unclear. Trimming removed 3 bases from V and 0 bases from J, with 8 bases in between. Germline assignment: CDR1 SEHNR and CDR2 FQNEAQ (reference sequence). CDR3 length: 14 amino acids. Full variable domain (remainder filled in from reference TRBV7-9 and TRBJ1-1): DTGVSQNPRHKITKRGQNVTFRCDPISEHNRLYWYRQTLGQGPEFLTYFQNEAQLEKSRLLSDRFSAERPKGSFSTLEIQRTEQGDSAMYLCASSLSSMNTEAFFGQGTRLTVV.

The chain recombines TRBV21-1 with TRBJ2-2; the table's D call TRBD1 went unverified against the DNA. TRBV21-1 is a pseudogene locus. The CDR3 consists of 17 residues. For the CDR3, the DNA is TGTGCCAGCAGCAAAGGCACAGGGGAGTTAAACACCGGGGAGCTGTTTTTT. It specifies CASSKGTGELNTGELFF.

This clone was picked up one time. The chain uses TRBV27 and TRBJ2-7; D is perhaps TRBD2 (6 bases). The CDR3 loop spans 15 amino acids. The ends were cut back, 5 bases at V and 1 base at J, with 15 bases in the middle. Germline values: CDR1 MNHEY, CDR2 SMNVEV (reference sequence). The DNA of the CDR3 is TGTGCCAGCAGTATGTCGGGGGTGGGATCCTACGAGCAGTACTTC. This codes for CASSMSGVGSYEQYF.

The gene calls are TRBV2 and TRBJ1-6; D gene ambiguous. The CDR3 runs to 12 residues. Germline V lookup: CDR1 SNHLY, CDR2 FYNNEI. Between the trimmed V and J ends, which lost 4 bases and 7 bases, there was a span of 5 bases. CDR3 sequence reads: CASSVPNSPLHF. The CDR3 DNA reads as TGTGCCAGCAGTGTCCCGAATTCACCCCTCCACTTT.

The chain employs TRBV29-1 and TRBJ2-1; possible D gene TRBD2, 8 bases. The CDR3 loop spans 16 amino acids. V lost 8 bases and J 7 bases, leaving 27 bases between the germline ends. In germline, CDR1 is SQVTM, CDR2 ANQGSEA. CDR3 bases: TGCAGCACCCGGGACAGCGCTTCTCCGGGGGGGAATGAGCAGTTCTTC. This sequence encodes CSTRDSASPGGNEQFF.

The J gene is TRBJ2-3, the V gene TRBV5-1, with 7 bases lining up with TRBD1. J gave up 2 bases and V 0 bases, and 3 bases lay outside the gene matches. Germline lookup yields CDR1 SGHRS and CDR2 YFSETQ. The length of the CDR3 is 15 residues. The CDR3 coding sequence is TGCGCCAGCAGCTTGGGGGGGACAGCCACAGATACGCAGTATTTT. Protein sequence: CASSLGGTATDTQYF.

V usage is TRBV5-1 and J usage is TRBJ1-3, with TRBD1 matching 8 bases. CDR1 SGHRS and CDR2 YFSETQ come from the germline V gene. J was trimmed by 1 base and V by 4 bases; bases with no gene match: 16. The CDR3 is made up of 19 amino acids. Written as DNA, the CDR3 is TGCGCCAGCAGCCGCGTCGGGACAGGTACTCATAGATCTGGAAACACCATATATTTT. The encoded protein is CASSRVGTGTHRSGNTIYF.

The chain uses TRBV19 and TRBJ1-2; tentatively, D is TRBD1 (6 bases). The germline CDR1 and CDR2 sequences are LNHDA and SQIVND (reference sequence). The CDR3 extends over 14 amino acids. V dropped 6 bases and J dropped 5 bases, with 16 bases sitting between them. CDR3 DNA: TGTGCCAGTAGGAACCCAGGGGAAGGATATGGCTACACCTTC. Protein sequence: CASRNPGEGYGYTF. The variable domain in full, completed from reference TRBV19 and TRBJ1-2, reads DGGITQSPKYLFRKEGQNVTLSCEQNLNHDAMYWYRQDPGQGLRLIYYSQIVNDFQKGDIAEGYSVSREKKESFPLTVTSAQKNPTAFYLCASRNPGEGYGYTFGSGTRLTVV.

The V call is TRBV5-1, the J call TRBJ1-1, with TRBD1 as a possible D gene (5 bases). V lost 3 bases and J lost 6, with 9 bases in between. Germline V gene sequence: CDR1 SGHRS, CDR2 YFSETQ. The CDR3 spans 12 residues. CDR3 in amino acids: CASSWVGAEAFF. The CDR3 nucleotides read TGCGCCAGCAGCTGGGTAGGGGCTGAAGCTTTCTTT. Supplemented by reference TRBV5-1 and TRBJ1-1, the full variable domain reads KAGVTQTPRYLIKTRGQQVTLSCSPISGHRSVSWYQQTPGQGLQFLFEYFSETQRNKGNFPGRFSGRQFSNSRSEMNVSTLELGDSALYLCASSWVGAEAFFGQGTRLTVV.

This chain joins TRBV9 and TRBJ1-2; no reliable D call. The length of the CDR3 is 11 residues. Germline V lookup: CDR1 SGDLS, CDR2 YYNGEE. Deletions cut 10 bases from V and 8 bases from J, with 15 bases between. CDR3 bases: TGTGCCTCAAGCGACGGAGGGGGCTACACCTTC. Translation: CASSDGGGYTF.

This CDR3 reads CASSWDTPNTEAFF. CDR3 DNA: TGTGCCAGTAGTTGGGACACCCCGAACACTGAAGCTTTCTTT. The chain combines TRBV19 with TRBJ1-1; a possible D gene is TRBD1 (6 bases). From germline, CDR1 is LNHDA and CDR2 SQIVND (reference sequence). This CDR3 is built from 14 residues. Trimming took off 5 bases at V and 1 base at J, with 11 bases between the two ends.

The chain has TRBV28 and TRBJ1-6; D perhaps matches TRBD1 (5 bases). Trimming pared 5 bases from V and 10 bases from J, leaving 18 bases between. The length of the CDR3 is 15 residues. Germline CDR1 MDHEN, CDR2 SYDVKM. CDR3 DNA: TGTGCCAGCAGTCCGGACGGGGTCCGGGGGTCACCCCTCCACTTT. Its protein is CASSPDGVRGSPLHF. Full variable domain (outside the CDR3, taken from reference TRBV28 and TRBJ1-6): DVKVTQSSRYLVKRTGEKVFLECVQDMDHENMFWYRQDPGLGLRLIYFSYDVKMKEKGDIPEGYSVSREKKERFSLILESASTNQTSMYLCASSPDGVRGSPLHFGNGTRLTVT.

This clone was seen a few times. This chain uses TRBV5-6 with TRBJ2-1; 7 nucleotides agree with TRBD1. Trimming removed 4 bases from V and 5 bases from J; junction bases left unmatched: 9. The CDR3 contains 15 residues. CDR1 SGHDT and CDR2 YYEEEE come from the germline V gene. CDR3 sequence reads: CASSISDRDDNEQFF. The CDR3 DNA follows: TGTGCCAGCAGCATCAGTGACAGGGACGACAATGAGCAGTTCTTC.

This clone was observed once. The chain is built from TRBV12-5 and TRBJ1-1, with 10 positions matching TRBD1. The germline V gene encodes CDR1 LGHNT and CDR2 FRNRAP. This CDR3 has 17 residues. With V trimmed by 7 bases and J by 1 base, 12 bases remained unmatched. CDR3 sequence: CASVSRGQGMRNTEAFF. CDR3 in DNA: TGTGCTAGTGTCTCCCGGGGACAGGGGATGAGGAACACTGAAGCTTTCTTT.